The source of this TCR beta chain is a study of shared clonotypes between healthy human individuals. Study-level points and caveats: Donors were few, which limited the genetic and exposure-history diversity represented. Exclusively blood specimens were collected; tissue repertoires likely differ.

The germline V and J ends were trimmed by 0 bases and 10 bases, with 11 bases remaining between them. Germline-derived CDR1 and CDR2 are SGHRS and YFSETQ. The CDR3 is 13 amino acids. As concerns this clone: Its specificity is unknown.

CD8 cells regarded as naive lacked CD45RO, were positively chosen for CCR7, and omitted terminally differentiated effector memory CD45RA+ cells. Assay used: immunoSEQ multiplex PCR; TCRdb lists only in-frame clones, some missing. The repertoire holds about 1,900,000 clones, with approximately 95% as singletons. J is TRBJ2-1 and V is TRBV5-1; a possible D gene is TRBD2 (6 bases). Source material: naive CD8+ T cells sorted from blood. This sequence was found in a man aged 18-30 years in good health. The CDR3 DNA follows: TGCGCCAGCAGCTTGGACGGGAGTTGGGAGCAGTTCTTC. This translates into CASSLDGSWEQFF.